This is a list of T cell receptor beta chains from one sample in a study of T cells in Graves' hyperthyroidism and ophthalmopathy. TCRdb re-analysed the multiplex PCR reads in MiXCR, keeping a single row per CDR3 protein. The table includes roughly 500,000 distinct CDR3 sequences, 35% to 55% detected once. What was sequenced was peripheral blood or thyroid tissue (not recorded which). The receptor set was obtained from an adult woman with Graves' disease, either hyperthyroidism or ophthalmopathy (not recorded which). Each CDR3 is given without its conserved first and last residue.

J: TRBJ1-1
V: TRBV29-1
CDR3: SVVGGGTLRTEAF

J: TRBJ1-6
V: TRBV10-3
CDR3: AIKGTERDSYEQSTYNSPLH

J: TRBJ1-3
V: TRBV11-2
CDR3: ASSLWYTIY

J: TRBJ2-7
V: TRBV7-2
CDR3: ASSLRTAAYEQY

J: TRBJ1-1
V: TRBV7-8
CDR3: ASSLVPSLNTEAF

J: TRBJ1-5
V: TRBV2
CDR3: ASSDRRGGQPQH

J: TRBJ2-7
V: TRBV10-3
CDR3: ASSSGAGPYEQY

J: TRBJ1-2
V: TRBV19
CDR3: ASRLINYGYT

J: TRBJ2-7
V: TRBV5-1
CDR3: ASSPESLNSYEQY

J: TRBJ2-2
V: TRBV12-3/TRBV12-4
CDR3: ATSGQVLAGELF

J: TRBJ2-2
V: TRBV10-2
CDR3: ASRFPGELF

J: TRBJ2-7
V: TRBV19
CDR3: ASRESGTGRNEQY